Sequencing of this TCR beta chain was carried out in a study of T cells after yellow fever vaccination (dated by TCRdb to the late 2010s). For context, the study as a whole: The SMART-Seq v4 Ultra Low Input RNA kit was used to prepare libraries from fractions with low cell numbers. To track T-cell clones before and after primary and booster YFV17D yellow fever vaccination, bulk TCR alpha and beta repertoires were sequenced longitudinally. Two healthy male donors, one aged 18 to 30 and one aged 30 to 40 years, made up the cohort. Bulk PBMC replicates and cell subsets were isolated from blood drawn at multiple timepoints before and after both primary and secondary immunization. Beyond this particular receptor, the publication reports: Compared with the primary T-cell response, the secondary T-cell response was faster but weaker, reaching its peak on day 5 rather than on day 15. Because the study included only a couple of donors, the extent to which the findings can be generalized is limited. Computational filtering was needed because FACS-sorted repertoires could contain abundant contaminating clonotypes from the bulk population. Most clones expanded after primary vaccination were re-detected after the booster (approximately 96% of CD4 and around 88% of CD8), suggesting broad memory maintenance. A small fraction of clonotypes showed up in both the CD4 and CD8 compartments, probably as a result of convergent recombination.

Reading the germline V gene (reference sequence) gives CDR1 SGHAT and CDR2 FQDESV. Trimming accounts for 5 bases at V and 6 bases at J, while the number of junction bases matched to no gene is 6. Measured from the cysteine to the phenylalanine, the CDR3 is 13 residues long. The kept DNA is CDR3 alone, 39 bases in frame from the first base. Synthesis of TCR cDNA relied on 5'RACE template switching, a step that introduced a universal primer site along with unique molecular identifiers. cDNA synthesis was primed from both the TCR alpha and TCR beta constant segments. Library amplification involved two PCR steps, and the second step added sample barcodes and sequencing adapters. Sequencing of libraries was done on Illumina HiSeq 2500 (2x100 bp) or NovaSeq (2x150 bp). For the original study's pipeline: MIGEC handled demultiplexing of reads and collapsing into UMI consensus sequences, while MiXCR performed V(D)J alignment. Using edgeR on replicate PBMC samples, clonotypes were called vaccine-responding if FDR was below 0.01 and the log2 fold change was above 5 up to day 15. CD4 or CD8 identity was assigned to each bulk clonotype according to whether the clonotype was present at higher abundance in the sequenced CD4 repertoire or the sequenced CD8 repertoire. TCRdb reprocessing: public reads trimmed at Q25 with fastp, clones called with MiXCR, in-frame beta chains kept. Each CDR3 protein appears once, grouped with its most common genes and DNA. TCRdb's processing, not the study's, gives the V and J calls here. The sample table shows approximately 260,000 distinct CDR3 sequences, and 10% to 15% are seen once. Roughly 0.5% of the sample belongs to the ten largest clones.

As regards this clonotype: Its antigen is still unknown. No base-level quality is on record; no much larger clone is a single base apart.

This specimen's treatment or condition label, per the study, means: live attenuated yellow fever vaccine strain. A standard Ficoll-Paque protocol was used to isolate PBMCs from peripheral blood. Dynabeads CD4 and CD8 positive selection kits were used to isolate the CD4 and CD8 T-cell fractions. TriZol was used to extract RNA from bulk PBMCs, from CD4 and CD8 fractions, and from dextramer-positive and dextramer-negative fractions. The clonotype was recovered from a man aged 25 to 40 who received the YFV17D yellow fever vaccine. The sequence is built from TRBV11-1 and TRBJ2-7; 8 bases in the middle match TRBD2. Sample: CD4+ T cells sorted from PBMCs, taken 45 days after the yellow fever booster vaccination. The CDR3 here reads CASSPGLEGEQYF. The DNA sequence reads TGTGCCAGCAGCCCGGGACTAGAAGGCGAGCAGTACTTC.